This passage covers 23 T cell receptor beta chains from one sample sequenced in a study of blood T cell repertoires in COVID-19. Produced via immunoSEQ multiplex PCR; TCRdb's table is partial and in-frame only. The table includes roughly 98,000 clones, around 82% detected once. The sample was peripheral blood. The receptor set was obtained from a man in his 70s with active or convalescent COVID-19.

In its sample, this clone was seen a few times. The V gene is TRBV3-1 (or the pseudogene TRBV3-2), the J gene TRBJ2-6; D gene uncertain. Looked up from germline, CDR1 is LGHDT and CDR2 is YNNKEL (reference sequence). This CDR3 has 16 residues. Trimming took 0 bases from V and 1 from J, leaving 7 bases between them. CDR3: CASSQESPSGANVLTF. CDR3 nucleotides: TGTGCCAGCAGCCAAGAGAGTCCGTCTGGGGCCAACGTCCTGACTTTC.

This chain joins TRBV4-1 and TRBJ1-3; the D is unclear. Per the germline V gene, CDR1 is MGHRA and CDR2 is YSYEKL. The V and J ends lost 0 bases and 0 bases respectively, with 9 bases between them. The CDR3 sequence is 16 residues long. CDR3 DNA sequence: TGCGCCAGCAGCCAAGATGACCGACACTCTGGAAACACCATATATTTT. It yields the protein CASSQDDRHSGNTIYF.

The genes are TRBV7-2 and TRBJ1-2; D is uncertain. This CDR3 contains 14 residues. V was clipped by 1 base and J by 4 bases, with 10 bases between them. The germline gives CDR1 SGHTA, CDR2 FQGNSA. The CDR3 here is CASSLGANSYGYTF. As DNA, the CDR3 is TGTGCCAGCAGCTTAGGGGCAAATTCCTATGGCTACACCTTC.

Only one count was recorded for this clone. The CDR3 region has the DNA TGTGCCAGCAGCCCGGAGGCAAACCCCTACAATGAGCAGTTCTTC. It translates to CASSPEANPYNEQFF. The chain employs TRBV5-4 and TRBJ2-1; D is possibly TRBD2 (5 bases). CDR1 and CDR2 (germline): SGHNT, YYREEE (reference sequence). Trimming left V 4 bases short and J 2 bases short, with 13 bases between. The length of the CDR3 is 15 residues.

J is TRBJ1-2 and V is TRBV12-3 or TRBV12-4; TRBD1 aligns across 8 bases. CDR3 size: 13 residues. The junction had 4 bases not matched to a gene; V was cut back by 6 bases and J by 4 bases. The CDR3 region is CASRRTGSYGYTF. The DNA for the CDR3 is TGTGCCAGCAGACGGACAGGGTCCTATGGCTACACCTTC.

The chain joins TRBV2 to TRBJ1-2, with TRBD1 identical over 11 bases. There are 16 residues in the CDR3. Trimming removed 5 bases from V and 3 bases from J; junction bases left unmatched: 8. Germline CDR1 reads SNHLY; CDR2 reads FYNNEI. The CDR3: CASSHGQGAFYYGYTF. In nucleotides, the CDR3 is TGTGCCAGCAGTCACGGACAGGGGGCTTTTTACTATGGCTACACCTTC. The full variable domain, in which reference TRBV2 and TRBJ1-2 provide the parts outside the CDR3, is EPEVTQTPSHQVTQMGQEVILRCVPISNHLYFYWYRQILGQKVEFLVSFYNNEISEKSEIFDDQFSVERPDGSNFTLKIRSTKLEDSAMYFCASSHGQGAFYYGYTFGSGTRLTVV.

Here the CDR3 reads CASSYRDTYLEQYF. In DNA, the CDR3 is TGTGCCAGCAGTTACCGGGACACCTATTTGGAGCAGTACTTC. The gene calls are TRBV6-5 and TRBJ2-7, with D possibly TRBD1 on 6 matching bases. This CDR3 comprises 14 residues. V lost 2 bases and J 7 bases, leaving 15 bases between the germline ends. Looked up from germline, CDR1 is MNHEY and CDR2 is SVGAGI.

Details on this clone: Because it lacks the conserved phenylalanine or tryptophan at the end, this CDR3 is likely a read error. No DNA is shown, since the ends of the CDR3 on it are uncertain; the CDR3 is the one TCRdb lists. The chain couples TRBV24-1 to TRBJ1-2. CDR1 and CDR2 from the germline V gene are KGHDR and SFDVKD. The length of the CDR3 is 8 amino acids, counting both ends. The CDR3 sequence is CATSDSLV.

The rearrangement joins TRBV6-6 to TRBJ1-5; D perhaps matches TRBD1 (5 bases). V lost 5 bases and J lost 0, with 11 bases in between. The CDR3 runs 15 residues. CDR1 is MNHNY, CDR2 SVGAGI, per germline (reference sequence). The CDR3 sequence: CASSPTADSNQPQHF. As DNA, the CDR3 is TGTGCCAGCAGTCCGACAGCTGATAGCAATCAGCCCCAGCATTTT.

The chain carries TRBV7-9 and TRBJ1-6; D not resolved. V gave up 4 bases and J gave up 6 bases, with 7 bases separating them. The CDR3 is made up of 13 amino acids. Per the germline V gene, CDR1 is SEHNR and CDR2 is FQNEAQ (reference sequence). The CDR3 region is CASSSSRNSPLHF. The CDR3 nucleotides read TGTGCCAGCAGCTCCTCGCGTAATTCACCCCTCCACTTT. Using reference TRBV7-9 and TRBJ1-6 for the parts outside the CDR3, the full variable domain is DTGVSQNPRHKITKRGQNVTFRCDPISEHNRLYWYRQTLGQGPEFLTYFQNEAQLEKSRLLSDRFSAERPKGSFSTLEIQRTEQGDSAMYLCASSSSRNSPLHFGNGTRLTVT.

The rearrangement joins TRBV25-1 to TRBJ2-1; D is perhaps TRBD2 (6 bases). The ends were cut back, 7 bases at V and 8 bases at J, with 12 bases in the middle. CDR3 length: 12 residues. Germline V gene lookup returns CDR1 MGHDK and CDR2 SYGVNS. The CDR3 bases are TGTGCCAGCAATGGGGAGGACGATGAGCAGTTCTTC. This codes for CASNGEDDEQFF.

This clone was picked up a small number of times. The chain joins TRBV7-6 to TRBJ2-5, with 9 nucleotides matching TRBD2. Trimming at V came to 5 bases and at J to 2 bases, leaving 9 bases not matched to a gene. Germline V gene sequence: CDR1 SGHVS, CDR2 FNYEAQ. The CDR3 extends over 16 amino acids. The CDR3 here is CASSPTPTSGQETQYF. The CDR3 coding sequence is TGTGCCAGCAGCCCAACTCCGACTAGCGGACAAGAGACCCAGTACTTC. Full variable domain (rest looked up from reference TRBV7-6 and TRBJ2-5): GAGVSQSPRYKVTKRGQDVALRCDPISGHVSLYWYRQALGQGPEFLTYFNYEAQQDKSGLPNDRFSAERPEGSISTLTIQRTEQRDSAMYRCASSPTPTSGQETQYFGPGTRLLVL.

The genes are TRBV6-5 and TRBJ1-1; 7 bases match TRBD1. The CDR3 runs 13 residues. Germline V gene sequence: CDR1 MNHEY, CDR2 SVGAGI. This CDR3 is CAVKQGLNTEAFF. The DNA for the CDR3 is TGTGCGGTAAAACAGGGGTTGAACACTGAAGCTTTCTTT.

This clone was seen a few times. The CDR3 loop is CASSRETQYF. The CDR3 region has the DNA TGTGCCAGCAGTCGAGAGACCCAGTACTTC. The chain couples TRBV6-2 or TRBV6-3 to TRBJ2-5; no clear D. This CDR3 contains 10 residues. Trimming left V 5 bases short and J 4 bases short, with 2 bases between. CDR1 and CDR2 (germline): MNHEY, SVGEGT.

This clone was detected only once. V and J are TRBV12-3 or TRBV12-4 and TRBJ2-1; D is perhaps TRBD2 (5 bases). V lost 6 bases to trimming and J lost 3 bases, with 9 bases between them. CDR3 length: 13 residues. Here the CDR3 reads CASRFRDYNEQFF. CDR3 in DNA: TGTGCCAGCAGATTCCGGGACTACAATGAGCAGTTCTTC.

The gene calls are TRBV15 and TRBJ2-2, with D possibly matching TRBD1 (6 bases). The CDR3 is 18 residues long. V lost 0 bases and J 4 bases, leaving 18 bases between the germline ends. Germline CDR1 reads LNHNV; CDR2 reads YYDKDF (reference sequence). This CDR3 reads CATSREGTGPGGTGELFF. CDR3 nucleotide sequence: TGTGCCACCAGCAGAGAGGGCACAGGGCCGGGTGGCACCGGGGAGCTGTTTTTT.

As DNA, the CDR3 is TGTGCCAGCAGCTGGGGGCAGGGCAATCAGCCCCAGCATTTT. This translates into CASSWGQGNQPQHF. The J gene is TRBJ1-5, the V gene TRBV5-6; the D gene is possibly TRBD1 (6 bases). The germline V and J ends were trimmed by 3 bases and 2 bases, with 9 bases remaining between them. Germline V gene lookup returns CDR1 SGHDT and CDR2 YYEEEE. This CDR3 comprises 14 residues.

This sequence joins TRBV9 and TRBJ1-2; D is perhaps TRBD1 (5 bases). Germline-derived CDR1 and CDR2 are SGDLS and YYNGEE. V was shortened by 3 bases and J by 5 bases, with 14 bases between the two germline ends. CDR3 length: 14 amino acids. CDR3 DNA sequence: TGTGCCAGCAGCGAATGGGACTCGCGGTATGGCTACACCTTC. Translating it yields CASSEWDSRYGYTF. Full variable domain (outside the CDR3, taken from reference TRBV9 and TRBJ1-2): DSGVTQTPKHLITATGQRVTLRCSPRSGDLSVYWYQQSLDQGLQFLIQYYNGEERAKGNILERFSAQQFPDLHSELNLSSLELGDSALYFCASSEWDSRYGYTFGSGTRLTVV.

V gene TRBV13 combines with J gene TRBJ1-4; 9 positions agree with TRBD1. The trim removed 4 bases at V and 8 bases at J, leaving 5 bases unmatched. The germline CDR1 and CDR2 sequences are PRHDT and FYEKMQ (reference sequence). The length of the CDR3 is 14 residues. CDR3 nucleotides: TGTGCCAGCAGCTCCGGGACAGGGCACGAAAAACTGTTTTTT. Translated, it gives CASSSGTGHEKLFF. Combining the CDR3 with reference TRBV13 and TRBJ1-4 gives the whole variable domain AAGVIQSPRHLIKEKRETATLKCYPIPRHDTVYWYQQGPGQDPQFLISFYEKMQSDKGSIPDRFSAQQFSDYHSELNMSSLELGDSALYFCASSSGTGHEKLFFGSGTQLSVL.

This chain joins TRBV3-1 (or the pseudogene TRBV3-2) and TRBJ2-7; 9 bases match TRBD2. The length of the CDR3 is 15 residues. Germline V gene data show CDR1 as LGHDT and CDR2 as YNNKEL (reference sequence). V was clipped by 4 bases and J by 4 bases; unmatched bases: 8. CDR3 region: CASSPQRGVGYEQYF. DNA of the CDR3: TGTGCCAGCAGCCCTCAGCGGGGGGTGGGGTACGAGCAGTACTTC.

This chain uses TRBV5-6 with TRBJ2-3; 12 bases agree with TRBD2. The J segment lost 0 bases and the V segment lost 6 bases, leaving 2 bases of the junction unmatched. This CDR3 spans 15 amino acids. Germline-derived CDR1 and CDR2 are SGHDT and YYEEEE. DNA for the CDR3: TGTGCCAGCACCCTAGCGGGGGGGAGCACAGATACGCAGTATTTT. This gives the protein CASTLAGGSTDTQYF.

The chain is built from TRBV7-9 and TRBJ1-1; no firm D call. Per germline, CDR1 SEHNR and CDR2 FQNEAQ (reference sequence). Trimming took off 5 bases at V and 8 bases at J, with 12 bases between the two ends. The CDR3 runs 12 residues. The CDR3 coding sequence is TGTGCCAGCAGCCGGAGTTGGTCAGAAGCTTTCTTT. This encodes CASSRSWSEAFF.

The chain recombines TRBV2 with TRBJ2-2; perhaps TRBD2 as D (6 bases). Trimming cost V 3 bases and J 9 bases, with 17 bases left between them. The CDR3 loop spans 15 amino acids. Germline V CDR1 and CDR2: SNHLY, FYNNEI. CDR3: CASSEEGRVTRELFF. The DNA for the CDR3 is TGTGCCAGCAGTGAGGAGGGGAGAGTAACCCGGGAGCTGTTTTTT.